This note documents a single T cell receptor beta chain sequence. Its antigen remains unidentified. The sample is drawn from a study of OX40 agonist ivuxolimab in advanced cancers. Study summary: In this cohort, patients received ivuxolimab, an agonistic anti-OX40 (CD134) antibody. Patients in the trial were receiving intravenous ivuxolimab every 2 weeks, at doses of 0.01 to 10 mg/kg. Dose-escalation patients suffered from hepatocellular carcinoma, melanoma, renal cell or head and neck cancer.

The data were produced by immunoSEQ multiplex PCR, yet TCRdb's version contains in-frame clones alone and is incomplete. The sample has tens of thousands of clones, roughly 91% seen once; the top ten hold 24%. Germline V gene lookup returns CDR1 LNHDA and CDR2 SQIVND (reference sequence). The CDR3 spans 17 residues. V lost 5 bases and J lost 4; bases outside the gene matches: 10. Study-wide points: Undetermined was the antigen specificity of the expanded peripheral T cells.

The sample here was CD4+ or CD8+ T cells sorted from blood, taken in a trial of the OX40 agonist ivuxolimab. This chain links TRBV19 with TRBJ2-2, with 10 positions matching TRBD2. The sequence was obtained from an adult with an advanced solid tumor such as melanoma, head and neck, liver or kidney cancer. CDR3 bases: TGTGCCAGTAGTGCTCGGTTAGCGGGAGGAGGCACCGGGGAGCTGTTTTTT. This codes for CASSARLAGGGTGELFF.